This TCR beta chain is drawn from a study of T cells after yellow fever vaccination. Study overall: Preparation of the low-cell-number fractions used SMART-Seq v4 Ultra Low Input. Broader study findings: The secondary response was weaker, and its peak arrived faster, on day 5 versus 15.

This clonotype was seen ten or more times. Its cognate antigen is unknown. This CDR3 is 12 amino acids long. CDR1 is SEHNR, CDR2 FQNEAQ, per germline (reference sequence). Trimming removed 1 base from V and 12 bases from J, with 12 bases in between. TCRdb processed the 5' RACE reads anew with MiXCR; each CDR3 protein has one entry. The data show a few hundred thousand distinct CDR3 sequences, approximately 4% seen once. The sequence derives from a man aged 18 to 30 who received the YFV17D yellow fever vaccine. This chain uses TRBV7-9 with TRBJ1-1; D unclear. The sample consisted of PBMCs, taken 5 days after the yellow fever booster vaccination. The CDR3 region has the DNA TGTGCCAGCAGCTTAGATCCGGGTTGGCCTTTCTTT. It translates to CASSLDPGWPFF.